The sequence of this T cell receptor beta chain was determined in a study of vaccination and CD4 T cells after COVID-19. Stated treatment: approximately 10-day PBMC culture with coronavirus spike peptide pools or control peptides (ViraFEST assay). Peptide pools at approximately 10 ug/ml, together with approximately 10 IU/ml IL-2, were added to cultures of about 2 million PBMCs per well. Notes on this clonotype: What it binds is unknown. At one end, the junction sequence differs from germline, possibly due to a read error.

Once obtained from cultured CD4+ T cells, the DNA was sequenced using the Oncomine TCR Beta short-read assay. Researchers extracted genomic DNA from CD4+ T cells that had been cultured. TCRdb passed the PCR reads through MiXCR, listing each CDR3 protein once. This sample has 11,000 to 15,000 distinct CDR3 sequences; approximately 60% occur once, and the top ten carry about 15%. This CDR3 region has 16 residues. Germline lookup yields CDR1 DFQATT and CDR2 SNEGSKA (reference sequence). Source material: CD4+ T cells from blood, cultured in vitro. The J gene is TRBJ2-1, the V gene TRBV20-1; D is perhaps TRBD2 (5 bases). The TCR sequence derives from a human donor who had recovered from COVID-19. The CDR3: CSARDFAASYNNEQFF. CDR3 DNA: TGCAGTGCCAGAGACTTTGCGGCTAGCTATAACAATGAGCAGTTCTTC.